A single sample is the source of the 11 T cell receptor beta chains below, sequenced in a study of memory B cells and T cells in multiple sclerosis. The protocol was immunoSEQ multiplex PCR, while the TCRdb copy is restricted to in-frame clones and leaves out a portion. Of approximately 30,000 clones detected, 86% appear once; the ten largest clones hold roughly 2.7%. After stimulus-free culture, autoproliferating CFSE-dim and non-proliferating CFSE-high T cells were sequenced separately. Replicate wells were pooled after approximately seven days of stimulus-free culture of 5x10^7 CFSE-labeled PBMCs. Their antigens remain unidentified. The sample consisted of PBMCs from blood kept in culture. The receptor source for this set is a human donor with multiple sclerosis.

The J gene is TRBJ2-1, the V gene TRBV28; D gene ambiguous. Trimming stripped 2 bases from V and 10 bases from J, with 15 bases between. CDR1 MDHEN and CDR2 SYDVKM come from the germline V gene. CDR3 size: 14 residues. CDR3 sequence: CASSLVGELPEQFF. The CDR3 DNA reads TGTGCCAGCAGTTTAGTCGGTGAGCTGCCGGAGCAGTTCTTC.

The V call is TRBV5-4, the J call TRBJ2-7; TRBD1 aligns across 7 bases. The ends lost 0 bases at V and 2 bases at J; junction bases unmatched: 2. CDR3 length: 14 residues. Germline V gene lookup returns CDR1 SGHNT and CDR2 YYREEE (reference sequence). The CDR3 reads CASSLDRGPYEQYF. The CDR3 nucleotides are TGTGCCAGCAGCTTGGACAGGGGACCCTACGAGCAGTACTTC.

The V gene is TRBV10-3, the J gene TRBJ1-1, with a possible D match to TRBD1 (6 bases). With 5 bases removed from V and 6 bases from J, the gap between germline ends came to 13 bases. The CDR3 runs to 13 residues. Germline loops: CDR1 ENHRY, CDR2 SYGVKD. The CDR3: CAISSGQSSEAFF. For the CDR3, the DNA is TGTGCCATCAGTAGTGGACAGTCCTCTGAAGCTTTCTTT.

The chain carries TRBV5-1 and TRBJ2-6; D is possibly TRBD1 (5 bases). This CDR3 has 17 amino acids. Germline CDR1 is SGHRS and CDR2 is YFSETQ. Trimming left V 2 bases short and J 0 bases short, with 12 bases between. This chain's CDR3 is CASSFPDSPSGANVLTF. The DNA for the CDR3 is TGCGCCAGCAGCTTCCCAGACAGTCCCTCTGGGGCCAACGTCCTGACTTTC.

The chain carries TRBV7-9 and TRBJ2-7; a weak D match, TRBD2 (6 bases). Trimming pared 7 bases from V and 2 bases from J, leaving 18 bases between. Germline values: CDR1 SEHNR, CDR2 FQNEAQ (reference sequence). This CDR3 spans 15 amino acids. The CDR3 sequence: CASIPVLAQAYEQYF. The CDR3 nucleotides are TGTGCCAGCATCCCCGTCCTAGCGCAAGCCTACGAGCAGTACTTC.

V gene TRBV6-6 combines with J gene TRBJ2-3; D gene unclear. Germline lookup yields CDR1 MNHNY and CDR2 SVGAGI (reference sequence). The V gene lost 2 bases and the J gene lost 4 bases, with 4 bases spanning the gap. The CDR3 loop spans 12 amino acids. The CDR3, as DNA: TGTGCCAGCAGTTACCAAGCAGATACGCAGTATTTT. Protein: CASSYQADTQYF.

The chain is built from TRBV28 and TRBJ2-3; 10 bases line up with TRBD2. V shed 5 bases, J shed 5 bases, and the junction held 4 bases outside the gene matches. The germline V gene encodes CDR1 MDHEN and CDR2 SYDVKM. This CDR3 contains 14 residues. The CDR3 nucleotides read TGTGCCAGCAGTCTAGCGGGAGTGTTAGATACGCAGTATTTT. This codes for CASSLAGVLDTQYF.

This clone is a singleton in its sample. This chain links TRBV10-3 with TRBJ2-1; no clear D. The CDR3 has 11 residues. V was clipped by 8 bases and J by 8 bases, with 10 bases between them. Germline values: CDR1 ENHRY, CDR2 SYGVKD. The CDR3 loop is CAISERDEQFF. CDR3 sequence (DNA): TGTGCCATCTCCGAACGCGATGAGCAGTTCTTC.

V gene TRBV4-1 combines with J gene TRBJ1-1; 9 bases are shared with TRBD1. CDR1 and CDR2 from the germline V gene are MGHRA and YSYEKL. This CDR3 is built from 17 residues. The V gene end was trimmed by 0 bases and the J gene end by 4 bases; junction bases not matched to a gene: 9. Here the CDR3 DNA reads TGCGCCAGCAGCCAAGAAAGGTCCGGGACAGGGAGCACTGAAGCTTTCTTT. Translating it yields CASSQERSGTGSTEAFF.

The chain couples TRBV7-8 to TRBJ1-3; D might be TRBD1 (5 bases). V was pared by 5 bases and J by 10 bases, with 12 bases between. Germline values: CDR1 SGHVS, CDR2 FQNEAQ. The CDR3 runs to 12 residues. The CDR3: CASSPTGGTIYF. CDR3 coding DNA: TGTGCCAGCAGCCCAACGGGGGGGACCATATATTTT.

The rearrangement joins TRBV28 to TRBJ1-1; D uncertain. The CDR3 sequence is 10 residues long. The germline V gene has CDR1 MDHEN and CDR2 SYDVKM. V was pared by 6 bases and J by 3 bases, with 2 bases between. CDR3 protein: CASRDTEAFF. The CDR3 DNA reads TGTGCCAGCAGGGACACTGAAGCTTTCTTT.